One sample yielded the 27 T cell receptor beta chains listed below, sequenced in a study of cytomegalovirus exposure and HLA in healthy donors. The PCR was carried out with 60 Vbeta primers and 13 Jbeta primers. Assay: immunoSEQ multiplex PCR; the TCRdb copy retains only in-frame clones and omits some. The table lists around 180,000 clones, over 70% of them singletons. Sequenced input: PBMCs. Source of these receptors: a young woman in good health and CMV-seropositive.

The DNA for the CDR3 is TGTGCCAGCAGGCACCTAGCGGGGGGGCCTCAGACCCAGTACTTC. Translated, it gives CASRHLAGGPQTQYF. This rearrangement joins TRBV6-6 to TRBJ2-5, with TRBD2 matching 12 bases. In germline, CDR1 is MNHNY, CDR2 SVGAGI (reference sequence). Losses at the gene ends were 6 bases for V and 6 bases for J; bases not matched to a gene: 8. The CDR3 spans 15 residues.

This chain connects TRBV5-6 to TRBJ2-7; 9 nucleotides align to TRBD1. The CDR3 has 14 residues. The ends lost 4 bases at V and 3 bases at J; junction bases unmatched: 5. CDR1 is SGHDT and CDR2 is YYEEEE in the germline V gene. The chain's CDR3 is CASSPDRGGYEQYV. The CDR3, as DNA: TGTGCCAGCAGCCCCGACAGGGGGGGCTACGAGCAGTACGTC.

CDR3 bases: TGTGCCAGCAGCCAAACCGGGATTTCGGTGAATTCACCCCTCCACTTT. Translating gives CASSQTGISVNSPLHF. The V and J genes are TRBV5-6 and TRBJ1-6; the D is unclear. Germline V CDR1 and CDR2: SGHDT, YYEEEE. The CDR3 covers 16 residues. Trimming stripped 4 bases from V and 7 bases from J, with 18 bases between.

This rearrangement joins TRBV18 to TRBJ2-1, with a weak D call TRBD1 (6 bases). The germline V gene encodes CDR1 KGHSH and CDR2 LQKENI. Trimming took off 3 bases at V and 5 bases at J, with 8 bases between the two ends. This CDR3 is built from 13 residues. CDR3 sequence reads: CASSPDSNNEQFF. CDR3 coding DNA: TGTGCCAGCTCACCGGACAGCAACAATGAGCAGTTCTTC.

This clone was detected only a few times. J is TRBJ2-7 and V is TRBV21-1; the D call of TRBD1 is as the table states it, not checked on the DNA. TRBV21-1 is classified as a pseudogene. The CDR3 is 16 residues long. CDR3 sequence reads: CASSNRGQGQPSEQYV. Here the CDR3 DNA reads TGTGCCAGCAGCAATCGGGGGCAGGGACAGCCGAGCGAGCAGTACGTC.

The V call is TRBV11-2, the J call TRBJ2-3; 7 bases are a match to TRBD1. V shed 4 bases, J shed 2 bases, and the junction held 15 bases outside the gene matches. The CDR3 spans 18 residues. Germline V lookup: CDR1 SGHAT, CDR2 FQNNGV. This CDR3 is CASSSDPKDRVLTDTQYF. The CDR3 bases are TGTGCCAGCAGCTCGGACCCAAAAGACAGGGTGCTCACAGATACGCAGTATTTT.

To note about this clone: Germline is not matched at one junction end, which may reflect a read error. The chain joins TRBV4-2 to TRBJ2-6; D is perhaps TRBD1 (5 bases). The length of the CDR3 is 17 residues. CDR1 LGHNA and CDR2 YNFKEQ come from the germline V gene. CDR3 protein: CASHTEPVGSGANALTF. The CDR3 DNA reads TGTGCCAGCCACACAGAGCCAGTGGGATCTGGGGCCAACGCCCTGACTTTC.

This clone was seen only a few times. V and J are TRBV5-1 and TRBJ1-2, with 9 bases identical to TRBD1. The CDR3 spans 15 residues. The V gene's germline CDR1 is SGHRS and CDR2 YFSETQ. With 5 bases clipped from V and 8 bases from J, the junction kept 13 bases outside the gene matches. CDR3 DNA: TGCGCCAGCAGTGGGCACGGGACAGGGCCTGACGGCTACACCTTC. Protein sequence: CASSGHGTGPDGYTF.

The chain uses TRBV29-1 and TRBJ2-5; 7 nucleotides agree with TRBD1. The J call may be incorrect, as the DNA end agrees better with TRBJ2-7. CDR3 length: 13 residues. The germline gives CDR1 SQVTM, CDR2 ANQGSEA. CDR3 coding DNA: TGCAGCGTACTCGAATTAGCAGGGGGCGAGCAGTACTTC. Translation gives CSVLELAGGEQYF.

The chain combines TRBV19 with TRBJ2-1; 7 nucleotides align to TRBD1. J gave up 5 bases and V 10 bases, and 20 bases lay outside the gene matches. The germline V gene has CDR1 LNHDA and CDR2 SQIVND (reference sequence). The CDR3 runs 17 residues. The CDR3: CATSQLQGRTTNNEQFF. The CDR3 DNA follows: TGTGCCACCAGCCAACTACAGGGGCGTACTACCAACAATGAGCAGTTCTTC.

The chain joins TRBV2 to TRBJ1-2, with TRBD1 as a possible D gene (6 bases). This CDR3 region has 13 residues. The germline CDR1 and CDR2 sequences are SNHLY and FYNNEI. Trimming took 5 bases from V and 2 from J, leaving 9 bases between them. CDR3 in DNA: TGTGCCAGCAGTAGGGACACCAACTATGGCTACACCTTC. Protein sequence: CASSRDTNYGYTF.

V usage is TRBV2 and J usage is TRBJ2-3, with TRBD2 matching over 10 bases. CDR1 SNHLY and CDR2 FYNNEI come from the germline V gene. Trimming took 10 bases from V and 8 from J; bases not matched to a gene: 3. The CDR3 consists of 11 residues. CDR3 coding DNA: TGTGCCACCCGGACTAGCGGTACGCAGTATTTT. Protein: CATRTSGTQYF.

The CDR3, as DNA: TGTGCCAGCAGTTTTGGGGAGGATTCACCCCTCCACTTT. This encodes CASSFGEDSPLHF. The V call is TRBV28, the J call TRBJ1-6; D uncertain. The CDR3 runs 13 residues. Deletions cut 3 bases from V and 8 bases from J, with 8 bases between. CDR1 is MDHEN and CDR2 is SYDVKM in the germline V gene.

CDR3 region: CAWSGSRDRGGYTF. The CDR3 nucleotides read TGTGCCTGGAGTGGGTCCCGGGACAGGGGTGGCTACACCTTC. The rearrangement uses TRBV30 and TRBJ1-2; 10 bases line up with TRBD1. Germline CDR1 is GTSNPN and CDR2 is SVGIG (reference sequence). V was clipped by 1 base and J by 7 bases; unmatched bases: 6. This CDR3 contains 14 residues. Full variable domain (missing parts from reference TRBV30 and TRBJ1-2): SQTIHQWPATLVQPVGSPLSLECTVEGTSNPNLYWYRQAAGRGLQLLFYSVGIGQISSEVPQNLSASRPQDRQFILSSKKLLLSDSGFYLCAWSGSRDRGGYTFGSGTRLTVV.

The chain recombines TRBV11-3 with TRBJ2-5; no clear D. With 7 bases removed from V and 4 bases from J, the gap between germline ends came to 16 bases. Looked up from germline, CDR1 is SGHNT and CDR2 is YENEEA. CDR3 length: 14 amino acids. The CDR3 spells CASTYGGGIETQYF. The CDR3 bases are TGTGCCAGCACCTACGGCGGCGGTATAGAGACCCAGTACTTC.

The chain is built from TRBV21-1 and TRBJ1-4. TRBV21-1 is a pseudogene. The CDR3 is made up of 15 amino acids. The CDR3 region has the DNA TGTGCCAGCAGCAAGCGGGTATGGCGTAATGAAAAACTGTTTTTT. It specifies CASSKRVWRNEKLFF.

In its sample, this clone was seen a few times. Other DNA sequences within the sample encode an identical CDR3. J is TRBJ2-7 and V is TRBV7-9; maybe TRBD2 (5 bases). Between the trimmed V and J ends, which lost 4 bases and 4 bases, there was a span of 11 bases. The CDR3 is made up of 13 amino acids. Germline CDR1 reads SEHNR; CDR2 reads FQNEAQ (reference sequence). CDR3: CASSSSLRYEQYV. CDR3 nucleotide sequence: TGTGCCAGCAGCTCTAGCTTGAGGTACGAGCAGTACGTC.

This clone was recorded only once. J is TRBJ2-4 and V is TRBV6-1, with D unclear. Germline-derived CDR1 and CDR2 are MNHNS and SASEGT. There are 16 residues in the CDR3. The ends were cut back, 1 base at V and 0 bases at J, with 10 bases in the middle. CDR3 sequence: CASSEDQRRAKNIQYF. CDR3 nucleotide sequence: TGTGCCAGCAGTGAAGATCAGCGACGAGCCAAAAACATTCAGTACTTC.

The J gene is TRBJ1-4, the V gene TRBV4-1; no clear D. V gave up 2 bases and J gave up 0 bases, with 10 bases separating them. The length of the CDR3 is 16 residues. Looked up from germline, CDR1 is MGHRA and CDR2 is YSYEKL. CDR3 in amino acids: CASSQNTRTTNEKLFF. The CDR3 DNA reads as TGCGCCAGCAGCCAAAACACCAGAACAACTAATGAAAAACTGTTTTTT.

This clone was seen only a few times. The chain links TRBV5-1 to TRBJ1-2; perhaps TRBD1 as D (6 bases). This CDR3 is built from 13 residues. Trimming stripped 4 bases from V and 2 bases from J, with 9 bases between. Germline loops: CDR1 SGHRS, CDR2 YFSETQ. In DNA form, the CDR3 reads TGCGCCAGCAGCGCTGGGACAAACTATGGCTACACCTTC. This translates into CASSAGTNYGYTF.

This chain uses TRBV11-1 with TRBJ2-3, with D tentatively TRBD1 (6 bases). V was pared by 5 bases and J by 0 bases, with 15 bases between. The CDR3 totals 16 residues. Per germline, CDR1 SGHAT and CDR2 FQDESV (reference sequence). In DNA form, the CDR3 reads TGTGCCAGCAGCCCAGGCTGGACAGAAAGCACAGATACGCAGTATTTT. Amino acid sequence: CASSPGWTESTDTQYF.

This clone was seen a few times. The chain links TRBV7-2 to TRBJ2-6, with 7 bases fitting TRBD1. The V gene end was trimmed by 4 bases and the J gene end by 1 base; junction bases not matched to a gene: 7. CDR1 and CDR2 from the germline V gene are SGHTA and FQGNSA. The CDR3 has 17 residues. The DNA of the CDR3 is TGTGCCAGCAGCTCCCCGGGACAGTCTTCTGGGGCCAACGTCCTGACTTTC. Its protein product is CASSSPGQSSGANVLTF. The full variable domain, its missing parts supplied by reference TRBV7-2 and TRBJ2-6, is GAGVSQSPSNKVTEKGKDVELRCDPISGHTALYWYRQSLGQGLEFLIYFQGNSAPDKSGLPSDRFSAERTGGSVSTLTIQRTQQEDSAVYLCASSSPGQSSGANVLTFGAGSRLTVL.

The chain employs TRBV6-6 and TRBJ1-2; perhaps TRBD1 as D (5 bases). Trimming took off 5 bases at V and 5 bases at J, with 9 bases between the two ends. Germline CDR1 is MNHNY and CDR2 is SVGAGI (reference sequence). This CDR3 has 12 residues. CDR3 sequence: CASSDRQYGYTF. CDR3 coding DNA: TGTGCCAGCAGTGATCGACAGTATGGCTACACCTTC.

The chain uses TRBV2 and TRBJ2-3, with a tentative D call TRBD2 (5 bases). V dropped 6 bases and J dropped 4 bases, with 14 bases sitting between them. CDR1 and CDR2 (germline): SNHLY, FYNNEI. This CDR3 is built from 14 residues. CDR3 residues: CASSAYYSADTQYF. The CDR3 DNA reads TGTGCCAGCAGCGCTTACTATAGCGCAGATACGCAGTATTTT.

The chain has TRBV11-1 and TRBJ2-3, with TRBD1 as a possible D gene (5 bases). Between the trimmed V and J ends, which lost 0 bases and 11 bases, there was a span of 12 bases. The CDR3 runs 13 residues. The germline CDR1 and CDR2 sequences are SGHAT and FQDESV (reference sequence). CDR3 nucleotide sequence: TGTGCCAGCAGCTTAGCAGACAGTCCGCGGCAGTATTTT. Encoded protein: CASSLADSPRQYF.

V usage is TRBV5-1 and J usage is TRBJ2-3; 16 bases match TRBD2. With V trimmed by 4 bases and J by 4 bases, 6 bases remained unmatched. This CDR3 spans 17 amino acids. Looked up from germline, CDR1 is SGHRS and CDR2 is YFSETQ. CDR3 sequence (DNA): TGCGCCAGCAGCCCGGGACTAGCGGGGGGGCCCGCAGATACGCAGTATTTT. Protein sequence: CASSPGLAGGPADTQYF.

The V gene is TRBV9, the J gene TRBJ2-3; 8 bases align to TRBD1. V lost 3 bases and J lost 5; bases outside the gene matches: 5. The CDR3 covers 14 residues. Germline CDR1 reads SGDLS; CDR2 reads YYNGEE. Here the CDR3 DNA reads TGTGCCAGCAGCGCGACGACAGGGGTAGATACGCAGTATTTT. It codes for CASSATTGVDTQYF.